This TCR beta chain was observed in a study of control samples from healthy donors and cancer patients. This CDR3 has 15 residues. V lost 3 bases to trimming and J lost 4 bases, with 14 bases between them. The germline V gene has CDR1 SGHAT and CDR2 FQNNGV. The assay was immunoSEQ multiplex PCR, and TCRdb's table has in-frame clones only and misses some. The table has some 150,000 clones, roughly 94% seen once; the top ten hold approximately 5.5%. This clone was seen just once. Material for sequencing was blood. J is TRBJ2-3 and V is TRBV11-2; the D gene is possibly TRBD1 (5 bases). This receptor was obtained from a man aged 40-50 years in good health. Here the CDR3 DNA reads TGTGCCAGCAGCTTCCGTCAGGGTCTCGCAGATACGCAGTATTTT. Translating gives CASSFRQGLADTQYF. The complete variable domain, with remaining parts taken from reference TRBV11-2 and TRBJ2-3, reads EAGVAQSPRYKIIEKRQSVAFWCNPISGHATLYWYQQILGQGPKLLIQFQNNGVVDDSQLPKDRFSAERLKGVDSTLKIQPAKLEDSAVYLCASSFRQGLADTQYFGPGTRLTVL.